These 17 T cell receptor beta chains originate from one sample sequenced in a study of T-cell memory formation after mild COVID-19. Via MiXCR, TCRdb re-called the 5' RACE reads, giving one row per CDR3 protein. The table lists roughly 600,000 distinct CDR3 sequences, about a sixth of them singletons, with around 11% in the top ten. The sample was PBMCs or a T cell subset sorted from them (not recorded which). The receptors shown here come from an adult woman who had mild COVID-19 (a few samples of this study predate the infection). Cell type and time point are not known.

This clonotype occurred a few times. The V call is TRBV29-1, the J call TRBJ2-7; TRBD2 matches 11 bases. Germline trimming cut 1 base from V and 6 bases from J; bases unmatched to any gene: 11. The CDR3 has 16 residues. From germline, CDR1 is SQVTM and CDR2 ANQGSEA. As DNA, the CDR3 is TGCAGCGTTGAAGGTCGTGAGGCTAGCGGGAGGCCCGAGCAGTACTTC. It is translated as CSVEGREASGRPEQYF.

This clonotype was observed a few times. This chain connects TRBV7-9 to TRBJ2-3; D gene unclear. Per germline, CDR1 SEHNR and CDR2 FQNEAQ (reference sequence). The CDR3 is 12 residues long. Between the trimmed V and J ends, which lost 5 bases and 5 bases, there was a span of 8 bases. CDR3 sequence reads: CASSEVVDTQYF. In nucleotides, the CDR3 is TGTGCCAGCAGCGAAGTGGTAGATACGCAGTATTTT.

CDR3 region: CASSLGGDRVYF. The DNA of the CDR3 is TGTGCCAGCAGCTTGGGTGGGGACAGGGTATACTTC. This chain links TRBV5-6 with TRBJ2-5, with TRBD1 identical over 9 bases. The V and J ends lost 0 bases and 14 bases, in that order; junction bases with no gene match: 5. The V gene's germline CDR1 is SGHDT and CDR2 YYEEEE. The CDR3 spans 12 residues.

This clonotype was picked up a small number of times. CDR3 sequence reads: CASSYSAGPYEQYF. CDR3 coding DNA: TGTGCCAGCAGTTACTCAGCAGGGCCTTACGAGCAGTACTTC. This chain links TRBV6-5 with TRBJ2-7, with D perhaps matching TRBD1 (5 bases). V was shortened by 0 bases and J by 4 bases, with 10 bases between the two germline ends. The CDR3 covers 14 residues. The germline CDR1 and CDR2 sequences are MNHEY and SVGAGI.

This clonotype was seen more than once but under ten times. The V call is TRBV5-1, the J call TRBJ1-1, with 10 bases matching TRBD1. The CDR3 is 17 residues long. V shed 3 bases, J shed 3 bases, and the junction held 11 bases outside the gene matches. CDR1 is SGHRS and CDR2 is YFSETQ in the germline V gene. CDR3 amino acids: CASSWAPGQGLDTEAFF. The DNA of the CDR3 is TGCGCCAGCAGCTGGGCCCCGGGACAGGGGCTCGACACTGAAGCTTTCTTT.

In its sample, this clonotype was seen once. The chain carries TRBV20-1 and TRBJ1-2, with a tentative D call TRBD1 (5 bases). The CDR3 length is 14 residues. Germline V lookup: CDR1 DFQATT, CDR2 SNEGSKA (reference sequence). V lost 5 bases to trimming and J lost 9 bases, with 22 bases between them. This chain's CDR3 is CSALDGGLSDSYTF. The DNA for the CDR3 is TGCAGTGCTTTAGATGGGGGGTTATCTGATAGCTACACCTTC.

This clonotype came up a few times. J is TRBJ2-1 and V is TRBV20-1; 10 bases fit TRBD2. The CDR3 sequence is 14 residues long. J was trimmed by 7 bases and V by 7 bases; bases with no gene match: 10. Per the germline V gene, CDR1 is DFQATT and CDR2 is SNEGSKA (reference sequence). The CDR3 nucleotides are TGCAGTGACCCGCTAGCGGGAGATAGGAATGAGCAGTTCTTC. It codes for CSDPLAGDRNEQFF.

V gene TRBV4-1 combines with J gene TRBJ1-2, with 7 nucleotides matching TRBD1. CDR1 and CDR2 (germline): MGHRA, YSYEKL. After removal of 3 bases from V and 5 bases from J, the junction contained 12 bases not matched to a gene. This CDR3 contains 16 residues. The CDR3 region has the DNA TGCGCCAGCAGCCACGGGGCCGACAGGGATTGGTATGGCTACACCTTC. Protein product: CASSHGADRDWYGYTF.

CDR3 nucleotide sequence: TGCGCCAGCAGCTTGAGGACAGCTGTCACTGAAGCTTTCTTT. Translating it yields CASSLRTAVTEAFF. The chain uses TRBV5-1 and TRBJ1-1; D might be TRBD1 (6 bases). Germline CDR1 reads SGHRS; CDR2 reads YFSETQ. The CDR3 runs 14 residues. The ends were cut back, 1 base at V and 4 bases at J, with 11 bases in the middle.

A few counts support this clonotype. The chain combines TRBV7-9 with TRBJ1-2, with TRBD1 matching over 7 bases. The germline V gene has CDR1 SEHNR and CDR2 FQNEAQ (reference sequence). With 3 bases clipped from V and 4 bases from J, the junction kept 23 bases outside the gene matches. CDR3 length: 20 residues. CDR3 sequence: CASSFLKGTAEGLGVYGYTF. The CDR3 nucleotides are TGTGCCAGCAGCTTTCTCAAAGGGACAGCCGAGGGGCTGGGCGTCTATGGCTACACCTTC.

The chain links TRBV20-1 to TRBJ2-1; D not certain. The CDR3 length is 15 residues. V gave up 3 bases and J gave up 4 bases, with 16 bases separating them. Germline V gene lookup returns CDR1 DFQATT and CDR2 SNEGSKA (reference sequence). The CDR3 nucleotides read TGCAGTGCTAGGATAGCTGGGGTGATATACAATGAGCAGTTCTTC. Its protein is CSARIAGVIYNEQFF.

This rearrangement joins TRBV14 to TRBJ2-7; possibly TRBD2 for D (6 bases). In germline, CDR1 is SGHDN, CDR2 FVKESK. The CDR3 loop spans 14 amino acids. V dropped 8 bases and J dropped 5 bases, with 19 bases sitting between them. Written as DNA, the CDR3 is TGTGCCAGCGGCCGGGGGAATCTCTTCCACGAGCAGTACTTC. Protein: CASGRGNLFHEQYF.

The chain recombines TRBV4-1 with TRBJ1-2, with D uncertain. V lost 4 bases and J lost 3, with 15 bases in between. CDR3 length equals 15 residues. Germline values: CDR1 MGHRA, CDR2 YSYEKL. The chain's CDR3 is CASSPDGSLDYGYTF. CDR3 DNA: TGCGCCAGCAGCCCCGACGGGTCCTTGGACTATGGCTACACCTTC.

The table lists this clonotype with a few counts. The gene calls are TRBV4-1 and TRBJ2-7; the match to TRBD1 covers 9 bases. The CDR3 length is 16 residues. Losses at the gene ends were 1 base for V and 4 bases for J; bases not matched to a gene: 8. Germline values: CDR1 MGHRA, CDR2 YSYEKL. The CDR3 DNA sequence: TGCGCCAGCAGCCAAGCGACCGGGACAGGGATGTACGAGCAGTACTTC. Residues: CASSQATGTGMYEQYF.

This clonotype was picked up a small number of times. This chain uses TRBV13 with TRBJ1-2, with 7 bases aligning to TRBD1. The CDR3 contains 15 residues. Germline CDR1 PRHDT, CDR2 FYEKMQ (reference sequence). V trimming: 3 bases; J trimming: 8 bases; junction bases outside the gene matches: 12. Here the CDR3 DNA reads TGTGCCAGCAGCTTCGGGACAGCTTTACGAGGGGGCTACACCTTC. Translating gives CASSFGTALRGGYTF.

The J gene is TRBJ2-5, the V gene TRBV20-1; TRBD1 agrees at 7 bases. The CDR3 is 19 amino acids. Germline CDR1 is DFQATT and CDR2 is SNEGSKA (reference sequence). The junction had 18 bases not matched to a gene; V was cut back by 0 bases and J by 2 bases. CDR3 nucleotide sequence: TGCAGTGCTAGAGATCAAGGCCTCAGGGGGAGATTGGGGCAAGAGACCCAGTACTTC. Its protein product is CSARDQGLRGRLGQETQYF.

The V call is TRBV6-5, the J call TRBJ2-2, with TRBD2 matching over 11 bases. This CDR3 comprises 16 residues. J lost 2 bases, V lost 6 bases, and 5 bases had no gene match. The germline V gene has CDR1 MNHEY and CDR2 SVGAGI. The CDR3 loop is CASRKGLAANTGELFF. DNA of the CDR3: TGTGCCAGCAGAAAGGGACTAGCGGCAAACACCGGGGAGCTGTTTTTT.